The 3 T cell receptor beta chains given below trace back to one sample, sequenced in a study of T cell repertoires in cytomegalovirus infection. TCRdb recomputed calls from the reads with MiXCR, one row per CDR3 protein. This table has about 740,000 distinct CDR3 sequences, approximately 40% appearing once. The sequenced sample was PBMCs. The receptor set was obtained from a human donor in good health (CMV status not recorded). Some clones in this sample may be carry-over from other donors' samples.

This clonotype has a count of ten or more. This rearrangement joins TRBV7-2 to TRBJ2-7; D unclear. Trimming left V 6 bases short and J 0 bases short, with 12 bases between. From germline, CDR1 is SGHTA and CDR2 FQGNSA. CDR3 length: 14 amino acids. CDR3 nucleotide sequence: TGTGCCAGCAGTTTTACTCGAGGCTCCTACGAGCAGTACTTC. It translates to CASSFTRGSYEQYF.

This clonotype was recorded a few times. This chain joins TRBV27 and TRBJ1-6; tentatively, D is TRBD1 (6 bases). V gave up 6 bases and J gave up 3 bases, with 15 bases separating them. Germline CDR1 reads MNHEY; CDR2 reads SMNVEV (reference sequence). This CDR3 is 16 amino acids long. CDR3 DNA: TGTGCCAGCAGAGGCCCACAGGGTTTCTATAATTCACCCCTCCACTTT. Translated, it gives CASRGPQGFYNSPLHF.

This clonotype was detected only a few times. V usage is TRBV28 and J usage is TRBJ1-5; D remains ambiguous. The ends were cut back, 8 bases at V and 2 bases at J, with 16 bases in the middle. CDR1 is MDHEN and CDR2 is SYDVKM in the germline V gene. The CDR3 runs 15 residues. CDR3 nucleotide sequence: TGTGCCAGCGCCAAAGAGTCTAGTGGCAATCAGCCCCAGCATTTT. Translating it yields CASAKESSGNQPQHF.